What follows are 13 T cell receptor beta chains derived from one specimen sequenced in a study of cytomegalovirus exposure and HLA in healthy donors. The study ran its PCR with 60 Vbeta and 13 Jbeta primers. Here immunoSEQ multiplex PCR was the method, and the copy in TCRdb shows in-frame clones only, minus some. The repertoire table contains just over 150,000 clones. The sequencing sample was made of PBMCs. The receptors stem from a woman aged 55 to 70 in good health and CMV-seronegative.

This chain connects TRBV5-4 to TRBJ1-5; D is unclear. V was shortened by 4 bases and J by 0 bases, with 11 bases between the two germline ends. This CDR3 contains 15 residues. The germline gives CDR1 SGHNT, CDR2 YYREEE (reference sequence). The CDR3 nucleotides are TGTGCCAGCAGCGATTCAGGTAGTAGCAATCAGCCCCAGCATTTT. Translating gives CASSDSGSSNQPQHF.

The chain links TRBV10-3 to TRBJ2-5, with 7 bases identical to TRBD2. The CDR3 consists of 17 residues. Germline lookup yields CDR1 ENHRY and CDR2 SYGVKD. Trimming cost V 6 bases and J 0 bases; bases outside gene matches: 13. The CDR3 DNA sequence: TGTGCCATCAGCGCCACGGGGGGACTATCGTACCAAGAGACCCAGTACTTC. This translates into CAISATGGLSYQETQYF.

On this clone itself: An end of the junction does not agree with germline; a read error may underlie this. The chain links TRBV2 to TRBJ2-7; the D gene is possibly TRBD1 (5 bases). The CDR3 is 13 amino acids. Germline V gene lookup returns CDR1 SNHLY and CDR2 FYNNEI. CDR3 bases: TGTGCCGGCAGACAGAACCCCACCTACGAGCAGTACTTC. It translates to CAGRQNPTYEQYF.

The genes are TRBV2 and TRBJ1-4; D gene unclear. Germline V gives CDR1 SNHLY, CDR2 FYNNEI. This CDR3 has 17 residues. Trimming removed 1 base from V and 3 bases from J, with 15 bases in between. The DNA for the CDR3 is TGTGCCAGCAGTGAAGGTCCTAGGGCGAGGGCTAATGAAAAACTGTTTTTT. The encoded protein is CASSEGPRARANEKLFF.

This sequence joins TRBV5-6 and TRBJ1-2; perhaps TRBD1 as D (6 bases). The germline V and J ends were trimmed by 3 bases and 1 base, with 13 bases remaining between them. The CDR3 covers 15 residues. Germline CDR1 SGHDT, CDR2 YYEEEE. The CDR3 spells CASSYSWGHNYGYTF. The CDR3, as DNA: TGTGCCAGCAGCTACTCGTGGGGGCATAACTATGGCTACACCTTC.

The V call is TRBV6-5, the J call TRBJ2-5, with D possibly matching TRBD2 (6 bases). Trimming stripped 6 bases from V and 4 bases from J, with 15 bases between. CDR1 MNHEY and CDR2 SVGAGI come from the germline V gene. The CDR3 consists of 14 residues. For the CDR3, the DNA is TGTGCCAGCAGCCGCGTGGAGCGGGTAGAGACCCAGTACTTC. As protein: CASSRVERVETQYF.

The chain recombines TRBV27 with TRBJ1-1; no clear D. Germline CDR1 is MNHEY and CDR2 is SMNVEV (reference sequence). The CDR3 contains 11 residues. Trimming stripped 6 bases from V and 6 bases from J, with 8 bases between. The CDR3 sequence: CASSPSPEAFF. The CDR3 DNA reads as TGTGCCAGCAGCCCATCCCCTGAAGCTTTCTTT.

The chain uses TRBV12-5 and TRBJ1-4, with D maybe TRBD1 (5 bases). The CDR3 totals 14 residues. Germline values: CDR1 LGHNT, CDR2 FRNRAP. V was trimmed by 2 bases and J by 8 bases, leaving 12 bases between them. The CDR3 is CASGLSGKYEKLFF. The CDR3 DNA follows: TGTGCTAGTGGTTTGTCAGGGAAGTACGAAAAACTGTTTTTT. The full variable domain, in which reference TRBV12-5 and TRBJ1-4 provide the parts outside the CDR3, is DARVTQTPRHKVTEMGQEVTMRCQPILGHNTVFWYRQTMMQGLELLAYFRNRAPLDDSGMPKDRFSAEMPDATLATLKIQPSEPRDSAVYFCASGLSGKYEKLFFGSGTQLSVL.

The chain employs TRBV5-1 and TRBJ2-1, with 11 bases fitting TRBD2. Germline CDR1 reads SGHRS; CDR2 reads YFSETQ. The CDR3 is 15 residues long. J gave up 9 bases and V 2 bases, and 7 bases lay outside the gene matches. The CDR3 DNA reads as TGCGCCAGCAGCTTCCAATCGACTAGCGGGGTTGAGCAGTTCTTC. Protein: CASSFQSTSGVEQFF.

The chain combines TRBV4-3 with TRBJ1-6; possibly TRBD1 for D (5 bases). From germline, CDR1 is LGHNA and CDR2 YSLEER. The CDR3 extends over 14 amino acids. Trimming shortened V by 4 bases and J by 8 bases, and 12 bases separated the two germline ends. In nucleotides, the CDR3 is TGCGCCAGCAGCCGGTCAGGGATTGATTCACCCCTCCACTTT. Amino acid sequence: CASSRSGIDSPLHF.

This clone is identified as medium-sized (0.01 to 0.1%) from frequency. The chain carries TRBV10-1 and TRBJ1-4, with 8 bases that match TRBD1. J was trimmed by 6 bases and V by 4 bases; bases with no gene match: 4. The CDR3 is 14 residues long. Germline V CDR1 and CDR2: WNHNN, SYGVQD (reference sequence). CDR3 sequence: CASSAYRGYEKLFF. DNA of the CDR3: TGCGCCAGCAGTGCGTACAGGGGGTATGAAAAACTGTTTTTT.

The chain couples TRBV11-2 to TRBJ1-1, with D perhaps TRBD1 (5 bases). This CDR3 comprises 15 residues. Germline CDR1 is SGHAT and CDR2 is FQNNGV. V lost 3 bases to trimming and J lost 0 bases, with 11 bases between them. The CDR3 bases are TGTGCCAGCAGCTTGAATCAGGGTCTGAACACTGAAGCTTTCTTT. Translating gives CASSLNQGLNTEAFF.

On this clone itself: One end of the junction does not line up with germline, which may come from a read error. The rearrangement links TRBV18 to TRBJ2-3; 14 nucleotides align to TRBD2. The CDR3 has 13 amino acids. The germline gives CDR1 KGHSH, CDR2 LQKENI. The CDR3 coding sequence is TGTGCCAGCTCACAACCCGGGACTAGCGGGAGTCGTTTT. Protein sequence: CASSQPGTSGSRF.